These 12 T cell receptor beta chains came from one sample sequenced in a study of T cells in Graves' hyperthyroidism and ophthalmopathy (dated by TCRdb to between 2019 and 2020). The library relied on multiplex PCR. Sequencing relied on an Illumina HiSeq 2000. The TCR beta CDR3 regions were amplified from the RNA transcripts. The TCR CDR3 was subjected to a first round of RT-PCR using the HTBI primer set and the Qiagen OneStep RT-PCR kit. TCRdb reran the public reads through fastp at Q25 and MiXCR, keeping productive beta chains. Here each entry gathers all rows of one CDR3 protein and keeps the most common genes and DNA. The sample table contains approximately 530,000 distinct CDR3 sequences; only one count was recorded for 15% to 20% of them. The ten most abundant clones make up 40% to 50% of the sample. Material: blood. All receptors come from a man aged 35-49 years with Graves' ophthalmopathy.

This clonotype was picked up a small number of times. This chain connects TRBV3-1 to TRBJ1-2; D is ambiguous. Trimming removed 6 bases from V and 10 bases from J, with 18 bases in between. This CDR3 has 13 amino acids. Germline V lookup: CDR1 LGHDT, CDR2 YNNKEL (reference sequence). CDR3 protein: CASSPDERSAYTF. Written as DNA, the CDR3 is TGTGCCAGCAGTCCCGATGAGAGGAGTGCCTACACCTTC.

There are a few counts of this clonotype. CDR3 sequence reads: CASSRGQGGEKLFF. The CDR3 bases are TGTGCCAGCAGCCGTGGACAGGGAGGTGAAAAACTGTTTTTT. This chain connects TRBV7-9 to TRBJ1-4; 8 positions match TRBD1. This CDR3 is built from 14 residues. The germline CDR1 and CDR2 sequences are SEHNR and FQNEAQ (reference sequence). Trimming at V came to 5 bases and at J to 7 bases, leaving 6 bases not matched to a gene.

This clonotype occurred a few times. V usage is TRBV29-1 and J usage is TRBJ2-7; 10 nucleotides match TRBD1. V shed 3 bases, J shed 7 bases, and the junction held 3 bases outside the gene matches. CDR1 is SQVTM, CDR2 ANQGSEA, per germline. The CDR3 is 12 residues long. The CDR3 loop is CSVEDRGWEQYF. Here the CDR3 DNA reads TGCAGCGTTGAGGACAGGGGGTGGGAGCAGTACTTC.

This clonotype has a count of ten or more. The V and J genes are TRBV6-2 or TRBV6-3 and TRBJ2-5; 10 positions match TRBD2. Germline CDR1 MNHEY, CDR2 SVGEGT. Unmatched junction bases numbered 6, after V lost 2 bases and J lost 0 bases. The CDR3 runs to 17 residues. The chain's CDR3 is CASSYGSGGMYQETQYF. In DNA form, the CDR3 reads TGTGCCAGCAGTTACGGTAGCGGGGGGATGTACCAAGAGACCCAGTACTTC.

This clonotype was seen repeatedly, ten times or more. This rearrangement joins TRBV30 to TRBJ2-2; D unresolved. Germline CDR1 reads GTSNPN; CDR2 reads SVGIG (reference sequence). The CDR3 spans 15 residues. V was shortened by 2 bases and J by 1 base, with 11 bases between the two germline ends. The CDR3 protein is CAWSRSSGNTGELFF. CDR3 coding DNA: TGTGCCTGGAGTCGGTCATCGGGGAACACCGGGGAGCTGTTTTTT.

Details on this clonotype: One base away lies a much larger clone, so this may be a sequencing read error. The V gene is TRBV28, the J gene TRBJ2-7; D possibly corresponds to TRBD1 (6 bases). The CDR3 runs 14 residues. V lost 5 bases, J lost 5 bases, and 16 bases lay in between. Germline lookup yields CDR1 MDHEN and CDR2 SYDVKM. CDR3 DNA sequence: TGTGCCAGCAGTACCCCCGGGACAAATCACGAGCAGTACTTC. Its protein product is CASSTPGTNHEQYF.

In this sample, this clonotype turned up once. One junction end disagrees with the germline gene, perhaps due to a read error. CDR3 in amino acids: CASTDPGETPYF. CDR3 nucleotides: TGTGCCAGCACCGATCCGGGAGAGACCCCGTACTTC. The chain carries TRBV6-2 or TRBV6-3 and TRBJ2-5, with D possibly matching TRBD2 (6 bases). This CDR3 spans 12 amino acids. The germline V gene encodes CDR1 MNHEY and CDR2 SVGEGT.

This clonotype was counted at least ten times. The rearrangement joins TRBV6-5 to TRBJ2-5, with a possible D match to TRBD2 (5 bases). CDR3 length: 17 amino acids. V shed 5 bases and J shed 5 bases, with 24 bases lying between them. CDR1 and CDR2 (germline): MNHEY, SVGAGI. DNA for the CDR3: TGTGCCAGCAGTAATGGGAAATCGAGGGCCGAGTTGGAGACCCAGTACTTC. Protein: CASSNGKSRAELETQYF.

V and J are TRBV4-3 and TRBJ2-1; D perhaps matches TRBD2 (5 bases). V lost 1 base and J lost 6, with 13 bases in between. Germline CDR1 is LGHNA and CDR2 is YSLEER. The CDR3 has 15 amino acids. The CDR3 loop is CASSQGLLVGNEQFF. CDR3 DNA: TGCGCCAGCAGCCAAGGGCTACTAGTGGGCAATGAGCAGTTCTTC.

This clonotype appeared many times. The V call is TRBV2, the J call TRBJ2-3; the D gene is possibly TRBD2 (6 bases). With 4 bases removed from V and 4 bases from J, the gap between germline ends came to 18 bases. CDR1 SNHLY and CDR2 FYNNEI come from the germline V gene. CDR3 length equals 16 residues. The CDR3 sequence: CASSGLGTLVSDTQYF. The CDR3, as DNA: TGTGCCAGCAGTGGCCTCGGGACTCTGGTGTCAGATACGCAGTATTTT. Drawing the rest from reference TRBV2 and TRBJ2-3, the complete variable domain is EPEVTQTPSHQVTQMGQEVILRCVPISNHLYFYWYRQILGQKVEFLVSFYNNEISEKSEIFDDQFSVERPDGSNFTLKIRSTKLEDSAMYFCASSGLGTLVSDTQYFGPGTRLTVL.

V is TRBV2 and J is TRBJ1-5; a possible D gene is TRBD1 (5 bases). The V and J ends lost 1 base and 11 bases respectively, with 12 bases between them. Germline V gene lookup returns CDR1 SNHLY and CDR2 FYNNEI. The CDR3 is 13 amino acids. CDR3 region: CASSEGGLGSQHF. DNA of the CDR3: TGTGCCAGCAGTGAAGGGGGACTCGGGTCCCAGCATTTT.

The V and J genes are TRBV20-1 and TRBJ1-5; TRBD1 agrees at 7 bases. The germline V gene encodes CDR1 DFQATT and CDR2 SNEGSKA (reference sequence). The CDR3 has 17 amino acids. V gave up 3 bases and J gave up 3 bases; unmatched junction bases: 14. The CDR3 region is CSASLRLRGQPNQPQHF. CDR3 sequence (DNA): TGCAGTGCTAGCCTACGTCTTAGGGGGCAGCCCAATCAGCCCCAGCATTTT.